The 26 T cell receptor beta chains listed next were all sequenced from one sample in a study of T cell repertoires in cytomegalovirus infection. TCRdb reanalysed the reads using MiXCR and keeps one entry per CDR3 protein. Of hundreds of thousands of distinct CDR3 sequences detected, approximately 6.7% appear once; the ten largest clones hold under 7.5%. Input material: PBMCs. The receptors were sampled from a human donor in good health (CMV status not recorded). Some clones in this sample may be carry-over from other donors' samples.

This clonotype was counted at least ten times. J is TRBJ2-5 and V is TRBV7-2, with 7 positions matching TRBD2. Germline loops: CDR1 SGHTA, CDR2 FQGNSA. The CDR3 has 16 residues. Losses at the gene ends were 1 base for V and 0 bases for J; bases not matched to a gene: 5. CDR3 loop: CASSLGSGVYQETQYF. The DNA of the CDR3 is TGTGCCAGCAGCTTAGGAAGCGGGGTGTACCAAGAGACCCAGTACTTC.

This clonotype showed up many times. V gene TRBV3-1 combines with J gene TRBJ2-7, with D perhaps matching TRBD1 (5 bases). The CDR3 totals 14 residues. V lost 3 bases, J lost 2 bases, and 11 bases lay in between. CDR1 is LGHDT and CDR2 is YNNKEL in the germline V gene (reference sequence). The CDR3 DNA is TGTGCCAGCAGCCACGGCAGGGCAACCTACGAGCAGTACTTC. It encodes CASSHGRATYEQYF.

This clonotype has ten or more counts. V and J are TRBV7-2 and TRBJ2-3; D ambiguous. Per germline, CDR1 SGHTA and CDR2 FQGNSA. The CDR3 spans 11 residues. The V and J ends lost 5 bases and 2 bases respectively, with 2 bases between them. CDR3 in DNA: TGTGCCAGCAGCCACACAGATACGCAGTATTTT. This codes for CASSHTDTQYF. The full variable domain, in which reference TRBV7-2 and TRBJ2-3 provide the parts outside the CDR3, is GAGVSQSPSNKVTEKGKDVELRCDPISGHTALYWYRQSLGQGLEFLIYFQGNSAPDKSGLPSDRFSAERTGGSVSTLTIQRTQQEDSAVYLCASSHTDTQYFGPGTRLTVL.

The table lists this clonotype with many counts. V usage is TRBV7-2 and J usage is TRBJ1-5; 9 bases line up with TRBD1. The J segment lost 10 bases and the V segment lost 5 bases, leaving 24 bases of the junction unmatched. The germline V gene has CDR1 SGHTA and CDR2 FQGNSA. The CDR3 has 19 residues. CDR3: CASSPGPLRTGVGYYPQHF. The CDR3 bases are TGTGCCAGCAGCCCCGGACCCCTTCGGACAGGGGTGGGTTATTACCCCCAGCATTTT.

This clonotype has only a few counts. Possible read error: a much larger clone is one base away. This chain uses TRBV6-2 or TRBV6-3 with TRBJ1-1; TRBD1 aligns across 8 bases. This CDR3 comprises 14 residues. Trimming took 0 bases from V and 3 from J; bases not matched to a gene: 0. Germline CDR1 MNHEY, CDR2 SVGEGT. CDR3 in amino acids: CASSYSTGDTEAFF. In DNA, the CDR3 is TGTGCCAGCAGTTACTCGACAGGGGACACTGAAGCTTTCTTT.

This clonotype was detected many times. CDR3: CASSIDGTSGGAREYF. The CDR3 region has the DNA TGTGCCAGCAGCATCGACGGGACTAGCGGGGGAGCTCGGGAGTACTTC. This chain connects TRBV7-2 to TRBJ2-7; 14 bases align to TRBD2. With 5 bases clipped from V and 11 bases from J, the junction kept 14 bases outside the gene matches. The CDR3 loop spans 16 amino acids. Looked up from germline, CDR1 is SGHTA and CDR2 is FQGNSA.

This clonotype was seen ten or more times. The chain recombines TRBV7-2 with TRBJ1-1; tentatively, D is TRBD1 (5 bases). CDR1 and CDR2 from the germline V gene are SGHTA and FQGNSA. Trimming stripped 6 bases from V and 2 bases from J, with 10 bases between. CDR3 size: 13 residues. The CDR3, as DNA: TGTGCCAGCAGTAGACAGACAAACACTGAAGCTTTCTTT. It encodes CASSRQTNTEAFF. The full variable domain, with the rest looked up from reference TRBV7-2 and TRBJ1-1, is GAGVSQSPSNKVTEKGKDVELRCDPISGHTALYWYRQSLGQGLEFLIYFQGNSAPDKSGLPSDRFSAERTGGSVSTLTIQRTQQEDSAVYLCASSRQTNTEAFFGQGTRLTVV.

This clonotype was recorded a few times. The V gene is TRBV5-5, the J gene TRBJ1-2, with TRBD1 matching 7 bases. J lost 5 bases, V lost 3 bases, and 10 bases had no gene match. Per the germline V gene, CDR1 is SGHKS and CDR2 is YYEKEE (reference sequence). This CDR3 contains 15 residues. CDR3 nucleotide sequence: TGTGCCAGCAGCTGGGACAGTCGATTTTCTTATGGCTACACCTTC. Translated, it gives CASSWDSRFSYGYTF.

This clonotype was counted ten times or more. The chain joins TRBV14 to TRBJ1-2; unclear D gene. Germline V gene sequence: CDR1 SGHDN, CDR2 FVKESK. This CDR3 contains 18 residues. V was clipped by 4 bases and J by 6 bases, with 27 bases between them. The CDR3 region is CASSRFQVPRGDIDGYTF. CDR3 DNA sequence: TGTGCCAGCAGCCGGTTTCAGGTTCCCCGTGGTGATATTGATGGCTACACCTTC.

This sequence joins TRBV28 and TRBJ2-3; TRBD1 aligns across 8 bases. Germline CDR1 is MDHEN and CDR2 is SYDVKM. The CDR3 sequence is 16 residues long. J was trimmed by 2 bases and V by 2 bases; bases with no gene match: 6. CDR3 in amino acids: CASSLNRGTPTDTQYF. The CDR3 bases are TGTGCCAGCAGTTTAAACAGGGGGACCCCCACAGATACGCAGTATTTT.

In its sample, this clonotype was seen many times. This sequence joins TRBV7-2 and TRBJ2-7; no clear D gene. This CDR3 region has 14 residues. V dropped 0 bases and J dropped 2 bases, with 8 bases sitting between them. The germline V gene has CDR1 SGHTA and CDR2 FQGNSA. The CDR3 DNA sequence: TGTGCCAGCAGCTTAGCGATGGGTACCTACGAGCAGTACTTC. This gives the protein CASSLAMGTYEQYF.

This clonotype appeared many times. The CDR3 region is CASSYSQQGADSYGYTF. The CDR3 DNA sequence: TGTGCCAGCAGTTACTCTCAACAGGGGGCTGATAGCTATGGCTACACCTTC. This chain uses TRBV6-5 with TRBJ1-2, with TRBD1 matching over 9 bases. CDR3 length equals 17 residues. V lost 0 bases, J lost 4 bases, and 9 bases stayed unmatched. Germline CDR1 and CDR2: MNHEY and SVGAGI.

This clonotype appeared many times. The chain is built from TRBV28 and TRBJ2-7; D ambiguous. The CDR3 has 14 amino acids. Germline loops: CDR1 MDHEN, CDR2 SYDVKM. V dropped 7 bases and J dropped 4 bases, with 17 bases sitting between them. For the CDR3, the DNA is TGTGCCAGCATAGCCCCGGGTGGGTCTTACGAGCAGTACTTC. This translates into CASIAPGGSYEQYF.

This clonotype was observed at least ten times. The chain links TRBV6-2 or TRBV6-3 to TRBJ1-1; no definite D call. V dropped 0 bases and J dropped 5 bases, with 13 bases sitting between them. The germline V gene has CDR1 MNHEY and CDR2 SVGEGT. The length of the CDR3 is 15 residues. In DNA form, the CDR3 reads TGTGCCAGCAGTTACTCGATCGCCGGGGTTACTGAAGCTTTCTTT. Translated, it gives CASSYSIAGVTEAFF.

There are many counts of this clonotype. This rearrangement joins TRBV7-2 to TRBJ2-7; D perhaps matches TRBD2 (5 bases). The V gene's germline CDR1 is SGHTA and CDR2 FQGNSA. V lost 5 bases and J 3 bases, leaving 5 bases between the germline ends. This CDR3 has 11 residues. This CDR3 reads CASSDYYEQYF. CDR3 nucleotide sequence: TGTGCCAGCAGCGACTACTACGAGCAGTACTTC.

This clonotype was counted ten times or more. V gene TRBV7-9 combines with J gene TRBJ2-5; TRBD1 is a possible D gene (5 bases). V was cut by 1 base and J by 1 base, with 10 bases left in between. The CDR3 sequence is 15 residues long. Germline lookup yields CDR1 SEHNR and CDR2 FQNEAQ (reference sequence). DNA of the CDR3: TGTGCCAGCAGCTTAGGGGTTAGGGGCCAAGAGACCCAGTACTTC. This encodes CASSLGVRGQETQYF.

This clonotype was recorded at least ten times. V is TRBV6-4 and J is TRBJ2-3; 7 positions agree with TRBD1. Germline CDR1 is MRHNA and CDR2 is SNTAGT. V shed 6 bases and J 9 bases; nucleotides not matched to a gene: 6. The CDR3 has 12 residues. The CDR3 is CASRKGAETQYF. In DNA, the CDR3 is TGTGCCAGCAGGAAGGGGGCTGAAACGCAGTATTTT.

This clonotype has a count of ten or more. CDR3 nucleotide sequence: TGTGCCAGCAGTCCCGGACCGAGCCTTATTGTCGGCTACACCTTC. This codes for CASSPGPSLIVGYTF. The chain is built from TRBV7-2 and TRBJ1-2; D not certain. This CDR3 has 15 residues. Looked up from germline, CDR1 is SGHTA and CDR2 is FQGNSA. Trimming removed 6 bases from V and 8 bases from J, with 22 bases in between.

This sequence joins TRBV30 and TRBJ1-4, with D tentatively TRBD1 (5 bases). V shed 0 bases and J shed 8 bases, with 10 bases lying between them. The CDR3 is made up of 13 amino acids. The germline V gene has CDR1 GTSNPN and CDR2 SVGIG (reference sequence). The CDR3 protein is CAWSVLGDEKLFF. CDR3 in DNA: TGTGCCTGGAGTGTATTGGGGGACGAAAAACTGTTTTTT.

This clonotype has ten or more counts. This chain's CDR3 is CASSSPTGYYEQYF. As DNA, the CDR3 is TGTGCCAGCAGCTCTCCGACAGGCTACTACGAGCAGTACTTC. The chain combines TRBV5-6 with TRBJ2-7, with D perhaps matching TRBD1 (6 bases). CDR1 is SGHDT and CDR2 is YYEEEE in the germline V gene. Trimming removed 3 bases from V and 3 bases from J, with 13 bases in between. This CDR3 has 14 residues.

This clonotype was observed many times. The chain employs TRBV7-2 and TRBJ2-3; 11 positions agree with TRBD2. V trimming: 4 bases; J trimming: 2 bases; junction bases outside the gene matches: 5. Per the germline V gene, CDR1 is SGHTA and CDR2 is FQGNSA. The CDR3 covers 16 residues. CDR3 nucleotide sequence: TGTGCCAGCAGCTCCAAACTAGCGGGGGACACAGATACGCAGTATTTT. Amino acid sequence: CASSSKLAGDTDTQYF.

The rearrangement uses TRBV5-1 and TRBJ2-7, with unresolved D. Trimming took off 1 base at V and 2 bases at J, with 13 bases between the two ends. Germline V gene lookup returns CDR1 SGHRS and CDR2 YFSETQ. CDR3 length equals 15 residues. This CDR3 is CASSLSHEQPYEQYF. The CDR3 coding sequence is TGCGCCAGCAGCTTGAGCCACGAACAACCCTACGAGCAGTACTTC. The full variable domain, its missing parts supplied by reference TRBV5-1 and TRBJ2-7, is KAGVTQTPRYLIKTRGQQVTLSCSPISGHRSVSWYQQTPGQGLQFLFEYFSETQRNKGNFPGRFSGRQFSNSRSEMNVSTLELGDSALYLCASSLSHEQPYEQYFGPGTRLTVT.

At least ten counts were recorded for this clonotype. The chain links TRBV2 to TRBJ2-2; D ambiguous. V gave up 7 bases and J gave up 4 bases, with 10 bases separating them. The CDR3 spans 13 residues. Germline assignment: CDR1 SNHLY and CDR2 FYNNEI. CDR3 loop: CASTTVVTGELFF. The CDR3 DNA sequence: TGTGCCAGCACAACAGTAGTCACCGGGGAGCTGTTTTTT.

The chain joins TRBV19 to TRBJ2-2, with unresolved D. Trimming stripped 10 bases from V and 14 bases from J, with 14 bases between. The germline gives CDR1 LNHDA, CDR2 SQIVND (reference sequence). The CDR3 sequence is 10 residues long. CDR3 loop: CATGWGFLFF. CDR3 nucleotide sequence: TGTGCCACCGGGTGGGGTTTTCTGTTTTTT. Based on the CDR3 plus reference TRBV19 and TRBJ2-2, the full variable domain is DGGITQSPKYLFRKEGQNVTLSCEQNLNHDAMYWYRQDPGQGLRLIYYSQIVNDFQKGDIAEGYSVSREKKESFPLTVTSAQKNPTAFYLCATGWGFLFFGEGSRLTVL.

This clonotype has only a few counts. The chain recombines TRBV19 with TRBJ2-2, with D possibly matching TRBD2 (5 bases). From germline, CDR1 is LNHDA and CDR2 SQIVND (reference sequence). The CDR3 is 13 residues long. The V end was cut by 11 bases, the J end by 2 bases, with 12 bases between. The CDR3 coding sequence is TGTGCCGCCAGGACTGACAACACCGGGGAGCTGTTTTTT. Its protein product is CAARTDNTGELFF. Variable domain in full (rest from reference TRBV19 and TRBJ2-2): DGGITQSPKYLFRKEGQNVTLSCEQNLNHDAMYWYRQDPGQGLRLIYYSQIVNDFQKGDIAEGYSVSREKKESFPLTVTSAQKNPTAFYLCAARTDNTGELFFGEGSRLTVL.

This clonotype was counted many times. V and J are TRBV6-1 and TRBJ2-7; no definite D call. This CDR3 contains 11 residues. V was cut by 1 base and J by 7 bases, with 5 bases left in between. Germline V lookup: CDR1 MNHNS, CDR2 SASEGT. CDR3 bases: TGTGCCAGCAGTGAAGACGGAGAGCAGTACTTC. This encodes CASSEDGEQYF.